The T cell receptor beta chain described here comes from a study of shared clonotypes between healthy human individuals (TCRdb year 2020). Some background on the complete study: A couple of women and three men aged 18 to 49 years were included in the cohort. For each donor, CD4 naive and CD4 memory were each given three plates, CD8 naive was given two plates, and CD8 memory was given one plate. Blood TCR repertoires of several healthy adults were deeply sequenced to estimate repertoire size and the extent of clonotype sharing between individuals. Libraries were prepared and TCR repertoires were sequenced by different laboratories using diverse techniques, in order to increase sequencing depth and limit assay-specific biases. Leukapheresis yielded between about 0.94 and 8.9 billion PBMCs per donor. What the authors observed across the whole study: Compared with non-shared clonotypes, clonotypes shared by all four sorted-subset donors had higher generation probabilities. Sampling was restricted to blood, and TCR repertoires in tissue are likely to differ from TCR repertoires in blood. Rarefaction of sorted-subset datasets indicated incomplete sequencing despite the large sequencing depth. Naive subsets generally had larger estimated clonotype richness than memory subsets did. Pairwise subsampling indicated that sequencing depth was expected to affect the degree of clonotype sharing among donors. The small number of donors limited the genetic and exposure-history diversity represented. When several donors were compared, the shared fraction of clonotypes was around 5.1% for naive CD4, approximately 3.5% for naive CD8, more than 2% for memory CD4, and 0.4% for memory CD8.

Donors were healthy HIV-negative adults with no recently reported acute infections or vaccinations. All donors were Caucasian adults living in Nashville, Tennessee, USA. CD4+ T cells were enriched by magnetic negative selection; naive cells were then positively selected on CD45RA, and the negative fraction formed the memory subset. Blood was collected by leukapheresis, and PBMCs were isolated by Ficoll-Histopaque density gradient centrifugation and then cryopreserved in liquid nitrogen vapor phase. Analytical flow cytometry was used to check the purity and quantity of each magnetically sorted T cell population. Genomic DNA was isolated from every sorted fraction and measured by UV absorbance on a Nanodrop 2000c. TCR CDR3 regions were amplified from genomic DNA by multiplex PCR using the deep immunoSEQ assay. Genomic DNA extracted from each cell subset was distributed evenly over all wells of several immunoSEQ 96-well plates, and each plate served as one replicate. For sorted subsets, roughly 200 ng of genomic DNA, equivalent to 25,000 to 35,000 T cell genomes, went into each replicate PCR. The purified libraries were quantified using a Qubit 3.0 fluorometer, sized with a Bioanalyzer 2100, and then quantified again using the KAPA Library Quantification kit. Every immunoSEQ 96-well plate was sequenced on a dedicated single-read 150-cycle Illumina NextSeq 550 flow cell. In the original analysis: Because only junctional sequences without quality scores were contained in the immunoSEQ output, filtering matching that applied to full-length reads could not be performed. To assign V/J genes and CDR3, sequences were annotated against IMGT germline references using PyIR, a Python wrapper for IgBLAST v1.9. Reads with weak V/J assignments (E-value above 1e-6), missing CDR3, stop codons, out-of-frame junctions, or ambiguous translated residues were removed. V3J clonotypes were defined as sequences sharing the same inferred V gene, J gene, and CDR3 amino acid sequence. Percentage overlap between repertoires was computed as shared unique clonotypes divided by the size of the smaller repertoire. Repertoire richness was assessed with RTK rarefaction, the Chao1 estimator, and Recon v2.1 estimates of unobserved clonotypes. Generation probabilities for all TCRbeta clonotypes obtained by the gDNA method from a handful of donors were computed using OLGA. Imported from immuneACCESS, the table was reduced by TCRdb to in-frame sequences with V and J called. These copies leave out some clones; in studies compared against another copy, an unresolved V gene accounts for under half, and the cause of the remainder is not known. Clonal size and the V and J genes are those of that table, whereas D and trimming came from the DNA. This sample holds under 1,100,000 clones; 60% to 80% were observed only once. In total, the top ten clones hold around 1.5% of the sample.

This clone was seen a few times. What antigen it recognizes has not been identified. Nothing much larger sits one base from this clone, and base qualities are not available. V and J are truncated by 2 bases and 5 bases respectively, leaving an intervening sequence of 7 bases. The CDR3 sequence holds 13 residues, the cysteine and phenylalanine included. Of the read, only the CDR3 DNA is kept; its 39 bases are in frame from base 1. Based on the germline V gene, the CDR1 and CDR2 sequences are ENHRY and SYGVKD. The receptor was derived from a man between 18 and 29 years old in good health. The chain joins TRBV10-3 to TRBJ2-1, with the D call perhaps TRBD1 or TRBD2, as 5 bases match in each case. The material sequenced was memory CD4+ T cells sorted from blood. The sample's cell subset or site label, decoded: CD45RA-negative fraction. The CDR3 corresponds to CAISEGTDNEQFF. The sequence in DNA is TGTGCCATCAGTGAGGGGACCGACAATGAGCAGTTCTTC.